The present T cell receptor beta chain was sequenced within a study of cytomegalovirus exposure and HLA in healthy donors (dated by TCRdb to 2017 to 2019). Broadly, across the study: The 666 repertoires of the first cohort and the 120 validation repertoires were produced on the same platform, according to a later analysis. The study aimed to test whether signatures of past pathogen exposure could be identified by cataloging public T cell receptors. Along with the roughly 710-subject first cohort, a separate validation cohort of over a hundred different subjects was used. To predict cytomegalovirus infection status, the study combined high-throughput TCR immunosequencing, statistical association of individual TCRs with disease status, and machine learning.

Of note for this clone: There is no known antigen for this receptor. Per-nucleotide qualities are absent, and no much larger clonotype sits a single base away.

Broad study findings and their caveats: All 120 or so repertoires were used to score co-occurrence in the validation cohort in a later analysis, because that analysis had no HLA typing for the cohort. Most TCR sequences were seen in very few donors, while some public TCRs were found in many individuals. Of the cluster scores, 94% were above 0 in a later analysis, which found that TCRs clustered in the first cohort also tended to co-occur in the roughly 130 validation repertoires. A total of around 150 TCR beta chains were listed by the study as associated with cytomegalovirus. In both the original and validation cohorts, the classifier was reported to diagnose cytomegalovirus status with high specificity and sensitivity. According to the authors, the approach could potentially be generalized to other disease states and immunological phenotypes. Three of the identified cytomegalovirus-associated TCR beta chains were confirmed in vitro to be specific for cytomegalovirus antigens.

The library was prepared using the immunoSEQ multiplex PCR assay. The paper's processing steps were these. A statistical classification framework was built for diagnosing cytomegalovirus status from the catalog of TCR beta chain sequences. TCRdb holds this immuneACCESS table with in-frame rearrangements only. Some clones are missing; in checked studies, unresolved V genes explain under half, and the rest has no known cause. V and J calls plus clone size are reproduced from that table; the DNA served to infer D and trimming. This sample is represented by about 110,000 clones; approximately 86% of them were singletons. Of the sample, approximately 3% falls within the top ten clones. The donors were included in the validation cohort of some 110 subjects, a group kept apart from the roughly 690-subject first cohort. Trimmed from V: 3 bases; trimmed from J: 0 bases; junction bases lacking a gene match: 4. CDR1 and CDR2 are drawn from the germline V gene: SGDLS, YYNGEE. Counted from cysteine to phenylalanine, this CDR3 has 15 amino acids. Only the CDR3 portion is preserved as DNA: 45 bases, with reading frame beginning at the first base.

The sequenced material came from PBMCs. The receptor was isolated from a woman aged 18-30 years in good health and CMV-seronegative. In this chain, TRBV9 is recombined with TRBJ1-2, and 8 junction bases match TRBD1. The DNA reads as follows: TGTGCCAGCAGCGACGGACAGGGAGCTAACTATGGCTACACCTTC. This translates into CASSDGQGANYGYTF.